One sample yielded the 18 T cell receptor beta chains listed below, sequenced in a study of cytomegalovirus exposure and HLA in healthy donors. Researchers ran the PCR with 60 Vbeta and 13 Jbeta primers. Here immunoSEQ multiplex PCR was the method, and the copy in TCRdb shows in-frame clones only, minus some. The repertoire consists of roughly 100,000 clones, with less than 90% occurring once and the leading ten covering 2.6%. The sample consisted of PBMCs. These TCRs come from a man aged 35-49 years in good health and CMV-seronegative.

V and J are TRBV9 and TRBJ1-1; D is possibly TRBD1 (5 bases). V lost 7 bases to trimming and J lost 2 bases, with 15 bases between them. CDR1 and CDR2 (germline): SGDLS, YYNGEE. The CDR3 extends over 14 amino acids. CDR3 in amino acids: CASCPSQGNTEAFF. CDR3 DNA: TGTGCCAGCTGTCCATCGCAGGGAAACACTGAAGCTTTCTTT.

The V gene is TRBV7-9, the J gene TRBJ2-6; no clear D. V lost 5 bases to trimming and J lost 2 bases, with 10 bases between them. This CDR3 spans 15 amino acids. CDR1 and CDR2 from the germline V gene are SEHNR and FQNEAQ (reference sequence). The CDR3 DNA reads TGTGCCAGCAGCCACGACTTAACTGGGGCCAACGTCCTGACTTTC. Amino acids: CASSHDLTGANVLTF.

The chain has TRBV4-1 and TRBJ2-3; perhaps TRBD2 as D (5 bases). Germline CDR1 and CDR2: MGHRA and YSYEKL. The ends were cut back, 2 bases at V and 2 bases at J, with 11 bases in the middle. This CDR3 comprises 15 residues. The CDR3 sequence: CASSQPLRDTDTQYF. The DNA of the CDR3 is TGCGCCAGCAGCCAACCTTTGAGGGACACAGATACGCAGTATTTT.

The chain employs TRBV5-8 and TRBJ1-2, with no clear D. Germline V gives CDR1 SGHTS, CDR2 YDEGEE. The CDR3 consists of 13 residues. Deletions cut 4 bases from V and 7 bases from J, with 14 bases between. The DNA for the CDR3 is TGTGCCAGCAGCGTTTTAGTGCCCTTTGGCTACACCTTC. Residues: CASSVLVPFGYTF.

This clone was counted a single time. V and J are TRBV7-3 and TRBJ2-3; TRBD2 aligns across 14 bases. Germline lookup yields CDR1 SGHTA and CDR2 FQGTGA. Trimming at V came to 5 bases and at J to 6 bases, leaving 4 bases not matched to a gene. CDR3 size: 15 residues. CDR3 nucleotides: TGTGCCAGCAGCCGACTAGCGGGGGGGTTGGATACGCAGTATTTT. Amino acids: CASSRLAGGLDTQYF.

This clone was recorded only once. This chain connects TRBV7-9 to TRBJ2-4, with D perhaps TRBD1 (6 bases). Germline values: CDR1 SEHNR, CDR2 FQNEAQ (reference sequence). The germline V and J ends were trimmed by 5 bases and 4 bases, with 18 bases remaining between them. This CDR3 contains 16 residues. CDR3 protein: CASSLATGTLKNIQYF. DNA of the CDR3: TGTGCCAGCAGCCTCGCTACTGGGACACTAAAAAACATTCAGTACTTC.

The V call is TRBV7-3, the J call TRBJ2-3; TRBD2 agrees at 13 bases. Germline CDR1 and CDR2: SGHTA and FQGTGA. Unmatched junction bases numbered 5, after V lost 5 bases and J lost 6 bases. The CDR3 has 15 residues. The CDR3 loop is CASSPGLAGADTQYF. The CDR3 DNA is TGTGCCAGCAGCCCCGGACTAGCGGGGGCTGATACGCAGTATTTT.

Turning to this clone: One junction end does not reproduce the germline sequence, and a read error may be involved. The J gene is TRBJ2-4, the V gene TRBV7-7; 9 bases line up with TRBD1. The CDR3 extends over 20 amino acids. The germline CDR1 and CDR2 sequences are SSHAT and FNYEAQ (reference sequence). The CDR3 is CASSLSPPGTGLLAKNIQYF. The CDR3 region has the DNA TGTGCTAGCAGCTTAAGCCCCCCCGGGACAGGGCTGCTAGCCAAAAACATTCAGTACTTC.

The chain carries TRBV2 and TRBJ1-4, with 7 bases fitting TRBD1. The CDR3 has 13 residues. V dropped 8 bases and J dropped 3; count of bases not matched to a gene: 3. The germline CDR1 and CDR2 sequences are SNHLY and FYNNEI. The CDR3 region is CASQGQPNEKLFF. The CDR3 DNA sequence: TGTGCCAGCCAGGGACAGCCTAATGAAAAACTGTTTTTT.

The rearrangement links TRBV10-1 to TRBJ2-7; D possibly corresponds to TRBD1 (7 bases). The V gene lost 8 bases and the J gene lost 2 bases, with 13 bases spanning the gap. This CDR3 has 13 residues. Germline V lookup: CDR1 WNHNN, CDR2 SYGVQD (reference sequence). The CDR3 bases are TGCGCCAGCGGGGGGACAGTCGCCTACGAGCAGTACTTC. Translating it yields CASGGTVAYEQYF.

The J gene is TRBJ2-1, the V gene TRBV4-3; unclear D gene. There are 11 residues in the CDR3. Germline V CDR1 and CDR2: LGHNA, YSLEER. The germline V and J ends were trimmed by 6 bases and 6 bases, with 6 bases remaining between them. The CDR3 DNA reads TGCGCCAGCAGTCACGGCAATGAGCAGTTCTTC. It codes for CASSHGNEQFF.

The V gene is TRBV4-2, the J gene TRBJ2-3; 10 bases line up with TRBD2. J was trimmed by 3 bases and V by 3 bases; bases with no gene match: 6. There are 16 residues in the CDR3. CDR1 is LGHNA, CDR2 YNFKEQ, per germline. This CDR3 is CASSHAIAGGTDTQYF. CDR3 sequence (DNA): TGTGCCAGCAGCCATGCAATAGCGGGGGGAACAGATACGCAGTATTTT.

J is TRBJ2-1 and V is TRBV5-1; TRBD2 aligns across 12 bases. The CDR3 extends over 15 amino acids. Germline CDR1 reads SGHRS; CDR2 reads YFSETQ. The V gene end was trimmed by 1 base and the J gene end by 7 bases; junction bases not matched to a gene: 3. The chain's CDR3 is CASSLRLAGGNEQFF. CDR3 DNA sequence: TGCGCCAGCAGCTTGCGCCTAGCGGGGGGGAATGAGCAGTTCTTC.

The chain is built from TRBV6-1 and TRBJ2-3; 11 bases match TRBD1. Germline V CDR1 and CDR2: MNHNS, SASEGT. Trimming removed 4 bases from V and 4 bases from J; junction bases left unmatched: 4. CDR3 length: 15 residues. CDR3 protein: CASSVGQGVPDTQYF. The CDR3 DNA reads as TGTGCCAGCAGTGTGGGACAGGGGGTCCCAGATACGCAGTATTTT.

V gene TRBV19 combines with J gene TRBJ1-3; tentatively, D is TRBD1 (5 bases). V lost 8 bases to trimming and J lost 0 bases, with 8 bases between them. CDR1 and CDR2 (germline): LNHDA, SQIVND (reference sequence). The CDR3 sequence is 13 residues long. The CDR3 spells CASLQVSGNTIYF. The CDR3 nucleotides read TGTGCCAGTCTACAGGTCTCTGGAAACACCATATATTTT.

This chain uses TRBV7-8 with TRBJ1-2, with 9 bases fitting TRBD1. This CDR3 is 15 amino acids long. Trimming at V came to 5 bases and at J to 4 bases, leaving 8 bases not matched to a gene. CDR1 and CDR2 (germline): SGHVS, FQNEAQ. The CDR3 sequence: CASSPYRGPGYGYTF. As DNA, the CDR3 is TGTGCCAGCAGCCCGTACAGGGGGCCGGGCTATGGCTACACCTTC. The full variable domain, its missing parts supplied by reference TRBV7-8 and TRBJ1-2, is GAGVSQSPRYKVAKRGQDVALRCDPISGHVSLFWYQQALGQGPEFLTYFQNEAQLDKSGLPSDRFFAERPEGSVSTLKIQRTQQEDSAVYLCASSPYRGPGYGYTFGSGTRLTVV.

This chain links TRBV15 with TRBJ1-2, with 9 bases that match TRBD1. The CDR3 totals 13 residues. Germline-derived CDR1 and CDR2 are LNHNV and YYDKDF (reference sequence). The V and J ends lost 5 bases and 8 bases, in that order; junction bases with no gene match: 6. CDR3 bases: TGTGCCACCAGCCGTGACAGGGGGGAGGGCTACACCTTC. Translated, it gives CATSRDRGEGYTF.

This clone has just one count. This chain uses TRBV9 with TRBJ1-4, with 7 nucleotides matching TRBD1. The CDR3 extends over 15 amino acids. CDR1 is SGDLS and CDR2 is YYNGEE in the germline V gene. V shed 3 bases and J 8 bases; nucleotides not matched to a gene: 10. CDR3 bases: TGTGCCAGCAGCGCGGAAGACAGGGACGGGGAAAAACTGTTTTTT. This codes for CASSAEDRDGEKLFF.